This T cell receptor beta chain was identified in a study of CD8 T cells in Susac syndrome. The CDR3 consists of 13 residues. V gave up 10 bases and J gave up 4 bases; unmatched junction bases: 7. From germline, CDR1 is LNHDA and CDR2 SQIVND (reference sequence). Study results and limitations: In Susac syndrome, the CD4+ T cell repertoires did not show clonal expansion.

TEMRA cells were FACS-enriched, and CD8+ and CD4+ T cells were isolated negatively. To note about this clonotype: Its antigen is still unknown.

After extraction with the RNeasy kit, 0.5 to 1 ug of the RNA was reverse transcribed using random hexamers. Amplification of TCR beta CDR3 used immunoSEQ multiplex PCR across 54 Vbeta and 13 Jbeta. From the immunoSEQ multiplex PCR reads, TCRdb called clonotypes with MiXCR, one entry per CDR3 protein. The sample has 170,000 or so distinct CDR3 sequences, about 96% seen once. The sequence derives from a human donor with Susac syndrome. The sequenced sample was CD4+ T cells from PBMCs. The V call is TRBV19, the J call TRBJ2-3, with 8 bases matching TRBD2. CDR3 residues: CATGLGLADTQYF. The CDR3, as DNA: TGTGCCACCGGATTGGGACTAGCAGATACGCAGTATTTT.